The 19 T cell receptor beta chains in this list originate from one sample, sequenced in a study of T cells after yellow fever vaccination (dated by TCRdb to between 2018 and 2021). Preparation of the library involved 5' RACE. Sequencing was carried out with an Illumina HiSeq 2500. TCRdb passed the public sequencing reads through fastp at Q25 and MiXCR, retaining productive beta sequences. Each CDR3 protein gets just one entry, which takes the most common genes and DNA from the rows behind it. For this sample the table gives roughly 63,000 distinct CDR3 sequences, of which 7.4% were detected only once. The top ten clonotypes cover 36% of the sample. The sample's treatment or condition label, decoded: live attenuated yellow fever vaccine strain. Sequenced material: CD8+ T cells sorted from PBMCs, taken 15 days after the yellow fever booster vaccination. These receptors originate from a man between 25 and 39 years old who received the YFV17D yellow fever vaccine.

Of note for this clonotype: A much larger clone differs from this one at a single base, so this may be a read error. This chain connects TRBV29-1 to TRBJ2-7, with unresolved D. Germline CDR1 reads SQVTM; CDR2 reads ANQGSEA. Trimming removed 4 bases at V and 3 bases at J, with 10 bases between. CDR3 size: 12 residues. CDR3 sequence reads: CSVVLGVYEQYF. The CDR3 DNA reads TGCAGCGTTGTACTGGGTGTCTACGAGCAGTACTTC.

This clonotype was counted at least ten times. The CDR3 region is CASSSAASGYEQYF. In DNA, the CDR3 is TGTGCCAGTTCCTCAGCGGCTAGCGGGTACGAGCAGTACTTC. This rearrangement joins TRBV19 to TRBJ2-7; 8 bases are a match to TRBD2. This CDR3 comprises 14 residues. The V gene's germline CDR1 is LNHDA and CDR2 SQIVND (reference sequence). V shed 8 bases, J shed 4 bases, and the junction held 10 bases outside the gene matches.

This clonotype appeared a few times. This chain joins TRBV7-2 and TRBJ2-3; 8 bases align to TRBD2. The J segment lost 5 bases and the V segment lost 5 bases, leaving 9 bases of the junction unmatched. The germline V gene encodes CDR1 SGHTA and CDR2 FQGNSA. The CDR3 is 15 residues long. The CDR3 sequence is CASSDHPLAGDTQYF. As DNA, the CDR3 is TGTGCCAGCAGCGACCATCCCCTAGCGGGAGATACGCAGTATTTT.

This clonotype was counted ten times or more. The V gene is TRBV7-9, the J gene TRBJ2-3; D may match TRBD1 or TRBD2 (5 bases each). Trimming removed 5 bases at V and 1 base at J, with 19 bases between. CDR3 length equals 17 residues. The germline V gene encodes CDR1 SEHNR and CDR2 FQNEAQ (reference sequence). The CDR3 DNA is TGTGCCAGCAGCAACGACCAAACTAGGGGAGGCACAGATACGCAGTATTTT. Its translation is CASSNDQTRGGTDTQYF.

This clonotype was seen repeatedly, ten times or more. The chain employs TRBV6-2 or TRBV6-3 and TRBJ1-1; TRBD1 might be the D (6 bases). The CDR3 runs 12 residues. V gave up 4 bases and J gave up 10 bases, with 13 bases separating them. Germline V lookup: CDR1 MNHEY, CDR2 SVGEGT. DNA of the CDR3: TGTGCCAGCAGTTTCCAACAGGGTGGAGCTTTCTTT. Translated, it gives CASSFQQGGAFF.

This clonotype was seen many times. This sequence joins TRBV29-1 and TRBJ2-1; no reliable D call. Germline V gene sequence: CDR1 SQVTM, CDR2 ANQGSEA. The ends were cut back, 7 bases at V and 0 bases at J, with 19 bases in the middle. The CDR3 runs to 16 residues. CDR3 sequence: CSAKPGQTSSYNEQFF. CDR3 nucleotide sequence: TGCAGCGCCAAACCGGGCCAGACCAGCTCCTACAATGAGCAGTTCTTC.

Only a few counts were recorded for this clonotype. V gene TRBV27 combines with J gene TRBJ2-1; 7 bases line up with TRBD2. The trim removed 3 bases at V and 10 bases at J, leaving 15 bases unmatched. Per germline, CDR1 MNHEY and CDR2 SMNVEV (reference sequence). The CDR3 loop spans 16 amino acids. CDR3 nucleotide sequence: TGTGCCAGCAGTTTCCAGGGACCGGGATGGGGGGGGGAGCAGTTCTTC. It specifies CASSFQGPGWGGEQFF.

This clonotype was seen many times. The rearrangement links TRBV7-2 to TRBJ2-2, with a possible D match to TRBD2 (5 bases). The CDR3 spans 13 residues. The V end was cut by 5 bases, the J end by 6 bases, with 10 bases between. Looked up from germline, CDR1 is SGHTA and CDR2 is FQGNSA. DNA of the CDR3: TGTGCCAGCAGCCCCGGGGTTCCCGGGGAGCTGTTTTTT. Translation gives CASSPGVPGELFF.

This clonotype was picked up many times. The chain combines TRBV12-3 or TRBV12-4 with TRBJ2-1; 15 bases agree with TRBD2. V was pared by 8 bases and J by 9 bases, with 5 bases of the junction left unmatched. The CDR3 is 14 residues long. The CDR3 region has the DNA TGTGCCAGCGCAGGACTAGCGGGAGGGGCTGAGCAGTTCTTC. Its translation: CASAGLAGGAEQFF.

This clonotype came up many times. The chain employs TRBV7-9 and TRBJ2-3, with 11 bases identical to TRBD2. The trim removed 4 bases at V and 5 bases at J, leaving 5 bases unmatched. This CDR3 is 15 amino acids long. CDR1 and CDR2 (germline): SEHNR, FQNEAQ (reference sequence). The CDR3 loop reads CASSSGTSGGDTQYF. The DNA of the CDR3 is TGTGCCAGCAGCTCCGGGACTAGCGGAGGAGATACGCAGTATTTT.

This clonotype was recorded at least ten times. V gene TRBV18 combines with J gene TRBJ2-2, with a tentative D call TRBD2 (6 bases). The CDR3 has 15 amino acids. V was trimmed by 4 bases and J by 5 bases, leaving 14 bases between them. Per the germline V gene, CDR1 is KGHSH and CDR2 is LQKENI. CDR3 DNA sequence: TGTGCCAGCTCACATCAGGCGGGACCGACCGGGGAGCTGTTTTTT. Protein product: CASSHQAGPTGELFF.

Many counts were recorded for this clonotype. The DNA of the CDR3 is TGTGCCAGCAGCTTAGAAAGGCTAGCTCCCACCGGGGAGCTGTTTTTT. Translated, it gives CASSLERLAPTGELFF. This chain links TRBV11-2 with TRBJ2-2; D perhaps matches TRBD2 (5 bases). The CDR3 consists of 16 residues. The germline V gene has CDR1 SGHAT and CDR2 FQNNGV. The V end lost 0 bases, the J end lost 4 bases, and 12 bases lay between the germline ends.

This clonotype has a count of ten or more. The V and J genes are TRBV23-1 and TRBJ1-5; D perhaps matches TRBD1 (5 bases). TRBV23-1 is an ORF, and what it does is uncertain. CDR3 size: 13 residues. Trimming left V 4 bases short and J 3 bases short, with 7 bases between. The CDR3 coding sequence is TGCGCCAGCAGTCGGGGGGACAATCAGCCCCAGCATTTT. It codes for CASSRGDNQPQHF.

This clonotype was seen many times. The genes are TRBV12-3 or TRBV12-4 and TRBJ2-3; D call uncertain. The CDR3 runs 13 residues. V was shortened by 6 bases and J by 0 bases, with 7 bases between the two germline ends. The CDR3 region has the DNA TGTGCCAGCAGGACCGAAAGCACAGATACGCAGTATTTT. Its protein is CASRTESTDTQYF.

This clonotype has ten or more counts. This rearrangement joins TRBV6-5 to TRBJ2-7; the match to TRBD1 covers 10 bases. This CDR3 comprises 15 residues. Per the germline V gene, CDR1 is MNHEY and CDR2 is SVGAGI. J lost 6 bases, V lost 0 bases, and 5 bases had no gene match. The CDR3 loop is CASSYSKGQGFEQYF. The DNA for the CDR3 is TGTGCCAGCAGTTACTCGAAGGGACAGGGGTTCGAGCAGTACTTC.

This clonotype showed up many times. The CDR3 region is CAWSVRGVGQPQHF. The CDR3, as DNA: TGTGCCTGGAGTGTACGGGGGGTTGGCCAGCCCCAGCATTTT. The chain recombines TRBV30 with TRBJ1-5; the D gene is possibly TRBD1 (5 bases). CDR1 GTSNPN and CDR2 SVGIG come from the germline V gene (reference sequence). The CDR3 has 14 amino acids. The V end was cut by 0 bases, the J end by 7 bases, with 13 bases between.

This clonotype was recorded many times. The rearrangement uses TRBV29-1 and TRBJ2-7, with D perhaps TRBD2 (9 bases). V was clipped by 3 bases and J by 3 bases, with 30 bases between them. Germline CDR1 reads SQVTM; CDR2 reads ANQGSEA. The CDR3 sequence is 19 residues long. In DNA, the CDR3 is TGCAGCGTTGAGTTCGAGACAGGGGCGCTAGCGGGGCCCCTCTACGAGCAGTACTTC. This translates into CSVEFETGALAGPLYEQYF.

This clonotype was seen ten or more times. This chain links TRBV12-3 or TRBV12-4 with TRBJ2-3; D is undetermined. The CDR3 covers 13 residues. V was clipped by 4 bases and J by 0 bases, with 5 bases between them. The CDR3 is CASSSTSTDTQYF. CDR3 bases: TGTGCCAGCAGTTCGACGAGCACAGATACGCAGTATTTT.

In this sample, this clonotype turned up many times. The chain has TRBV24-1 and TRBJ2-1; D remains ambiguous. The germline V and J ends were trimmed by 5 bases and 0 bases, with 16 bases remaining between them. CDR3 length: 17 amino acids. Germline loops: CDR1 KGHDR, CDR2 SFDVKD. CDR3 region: CATSVHNGVGSYNEQFF. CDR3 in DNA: TGTGCCACCAGTGTCCATAACGGAGTAGGCTCCTACAATGAGCAGTTCTTC.